The T cell receptor beta chain described here comes from a study of cytomegalovirus exposure and HLA in healthy donors. Study-level points and caveats: A likely sequencing artifact accounted for one observed cluster of highly shared sequence variants. Later work found that TCR association rates differed between HLA loci; DRB1 had the most and HLA-C the fewest.

V was clipped by 3 bases and J by 6 bases, with 2 bases between them. CDR3 length: 11 residues. Per germline, CDR1 SGHVS and CDR2 FQNEAQ. Regarding this clone: The antigen is not known.

PCR used 60 Vbeta primers and 13 Jbeta primers. Method: immunoSEQ multiplex PCR; TCRdb's copy keeps in-frame clones and lacks some. Of tens of thousands of clones listed, around 83% were seen once; the top ten hold over 1.5%. Everyone who donated was a healthy bone marrow donor. This receptor was obtained from a man between 40 and 49 years old in good health and CMV-seronegative. Sequencing was done on a sample of PBMCs. This chain links TRBV7-8 with TRBJ2-2; no reliable D call. CDR3 DNA sequence: TGTGCCAGCAGCTTCGCCGGGGAGCTGTTTTTT. Translated, it gives CASSFAGELFF.